These 16 T cell receptor beta chains came from one sample sequenced in a study of post-analysis software for immune sequencing data. The antigens these receptors bind are not known. cDNA libraries of TCR beta carried unique molecular identifiers. TCRdb reanalysed the PCR reads using MiXCR and keeps one entry per CDR3 protein. The sample lists 750,000 to 950,000 distinct CDR3 sequences, just over 45% occurring once. Notes on the study in general: With TRBV5-6, TRBV5-1 and TRBV20-1 included, about five TRBV segments were more frequent in patients than in controls.

What was sequenced was blood. These receptor sequences come from a girl between 10 and 17 years old with multiple sclerosis.

The gene calls are TRBV20-1 and TRBJ1-1; D is uncertain. The germline gives CDR1 DFQATT, CDR2 SNEGSKA (reference sequence). V gave up 7 bases and J gave up 2 bases, with 14 bases separating them. The CDR3 sequence is 13 residues long. The CDR3: CSEGRGVNTEAFF. The CDR3 bases are TGCAGTGAAGGGCGGGGTGTTAACACTGAAGCTTTCTTT.

The sample holds a few counts of this clonotype. The chain employs TRBV25-1 and TRBJ2-1, with 10 bases fitting TRBD2. Trimming at V came to 2 bases and at J to 7 bases, leaving 11 bases not matched to a gene. From germline, CDR1 is MGHDK and CDR2 SYGVNS. The CDR3 consists of 17 residues. CDR3: CASSEGSSGSVKNEQFF. The DNA of the CDR3 is TGTGCCAGCAGTGAAGGGTCTAGCGGGAGTGTCAAGAATGAGCAGTTCTTC.

In this sample, this clonotype turned up a few times. This sequence joins TRBV27 and TRBJ2-5; no definite D call. Germline V lookup: CDR1 MNHEY, CDR2 SMNVEV (reference sequence). Deletions cut 3 bases from V and 1 base from J, with 6 bases between. The CDR3 is 13 residues long. For the CDR3, the DNA is TGTGCCAGCAGTTTCAATATCCAAGAGACCCAGTACTTC. It specifies CASSFNIQETQYF.

The chain uses TRBV20-1 and TRBJ2-1, with 13 bases that match TRBD2. CDR1 is DFQATT, CDR2 SNEGSKA, per germline (reference sequence). J lost 2 bases, V lost 6 bases, and 13 bases had no gene match. This CDR3 comprises 18 residues. This CDR3 is CSAKPTSGRPNPYNEQFF. CDR3 nucleotide sequence: TGCAGTGCGAAACCGACTAGCGGGAGGCCAAATCCCTACAATGAGCAGTTCTTC.

V usage is TRBV12-3 or TRBV12-4 and J usage is TRBJ1-1; 7 bases line up with TRBD1. The CDR3 covers 14 residues. The J segment lost 4 bases and the V segment lost 7 bases, leaving 9 bases of the junction unmatched. CDR3 region: CASKNDRESTEAFF. The CDR3 DNA follows: TGTGCCAGCAAGAACGACAGGGAGAGCACTGAAGCTTTCTTT.

The chain uses TRBV9 and TRBJ1-2; D is perhaps TRBD1 (6 bases). Germline V gene data show CDR1 as SGDLS and CDR2 as YYNGEE. This CDR3 comprises 15 residues. The germline V and J ends were trimmed by 6 bases and 6 bases, with 21 bases remaining between them. The CDR3 DNA sequence: TGTGCCAGCACCCCCTCGTATTTATCAGGGGATGGCTACACCTTC. This gives the protein CASTPSYLSGDGYTF.

CDR3 DNA: TGTGCCATCAGTGAGTCGATCGATACGCAGTATTTT. Translating gives CAISESIDTQYF. This sequence joins TRBV10-3 and TRBJ2-3; D is undetermined. CDR3 length: 12 residues. V lost 0 bases and J lost 6, with 4 bases in between. In germline, CDR1 is ENHRY, CDR2 SYGVKD.

The chain is built from TRBV12-3 or TRBV12-4 and TRBJ2-1; 10 nucleotides match TRBD2. The J segment lost 2 bases and the V segment lost 5 bases, leaving 0 bases of the junction unmatched. The CDR3 length is 14 residues. DNA of the CDR3: TGTGCCAGCAGTGGACTAGCGGCCTACAATGAGCAGTTCTTC. It encodes CASSGLAAYNEQFF.

V gene TRBV7-2 combines with J gene TRBJ2-1, with D possibly being TRBD1 (6 bases). CDR1 SGHTA and CDR2 FQGNSA come from the germline V gene. The CDR3 runs to 15 residues. Trimming shortened V by 1 base and J by 7 bases, and 14 bases separated the two germline ends. The CDR3 region is CASSLGGGGGNEQFF. The CDR3, as DNA: TGTGCCAGCAGCTTAGGGGGTGGGGGCGGGAATGAGCAGTTCTTC.

The rearrangement uses TRBV7-2 and TRBJ2-3; TRBD1 is a possible D gene (5 bases). This CDR3 has 12 amino acids. Germline V CDR1 and CDR2: SGHTA, FQGNSA. Deletions cut 3 bases from V and 9 bases from J, with 10 bases between. This CDR3 reads CASSFRAQTQYF. The CDR3 bases are TGTGCCAGCAGCTTCAGGGCCCAAACGCAGTATTTT.

The rearrangement joins TRBV20-1 to TRBJ2-3, with a tentative D call TRBD2 (5 bases). The CDR3 contains 15 residues. Germline CDR1 is DFQATT and CDR2 is SNEGSKA (reference sequence). Trimming cost V 5 bases and J 0 bases, with 15 bases left between them. The CDR3: CSAREAPSSTDTQYF. CDR3 in DNA: TGCAGTGCTCGGGAAGCGCCATCTAGCACAGATACGCAGTATTTT.

As regards this clonotype: No DNA is shown, since the ends of the CDR3 on it are uncertain; the CDR3 is the one TCRdb lists. The rearrangement joins TRBV6-5 to TRBJ1-1. The CDR3 is 19 residues long, counting both termini. Per germline, CDR1 MNHEY and CDR2 SVGAGI. CDR3 region: CASSYSGFGSGPSNTEAFF.

In this sample, this clonotype turned up a few times. This chain connects TRBV11-2 to TRBJ2-3, with D unclear. Germline V gene sequence: CDR1 SGHAT, CDR2 FQNNGV. Trimming left V 2 bases short and J 0 bases short, with 6 bases between. This CDR3 comprises 14 residues. The CDR3 reads CASSLLSSTDTQYF. CDR3 DNA sequence: TGTGCCAGCAGCTTACTTTCTAGCACAGATACGCAGTATTTT.

A few counts support this clonotype. V usage is TRBV6-1 and J usage is TRBJ2-6; the D gene could be TRBD1 or TRBD2 (5 bases each). The CDR3 runs to 16 residues. The germline V gene encodes CDR1 MNHNS and CDR2 SASEGT. Trimming left V 2 bases short and J 4 bases short, with 12 bases between. CDR3 sequence (DNA): TGTGCCAGCAGTGAATGGGACGTCGAGGGGGCCAACGTCCTGACTTTC. Protein: CASSEWDVEGANVLTF.

V gene TRBV20-1 combines with J gene TRBJ2-1; D gene ambiguous. This CDR3 spans 13 amino acids. Germline-derived CDR1 and CDR2 are DFQATT and SNEGSKA (reference sequence). The V gene lost 3 bases and the J gene lost 10 bases, with 16 bases spanning the gap. DNA for the CDR3: TGCAGTGCTAGCCCCCCCGAAACCTACGAGCAGTTCTTC. Its protein is CSASPPETYEQFF.

Concerning this clonotype: The limits of the CDR3 on the DNA are not certain, so only TCRdb's listed CDR3 is given. The chain combines TRBV27 with TRBJ1-4; TRBD1 reflects the table's D call only, with no check against the DNA. From its first to its last residue, the CDR3 has 23 amino acids. Germline values: CDR1 MNHEY, CDR2 SMNVEV (reference sequence). CDR3 region: CASSLGSSPKEQFFGPGTQKLFF.